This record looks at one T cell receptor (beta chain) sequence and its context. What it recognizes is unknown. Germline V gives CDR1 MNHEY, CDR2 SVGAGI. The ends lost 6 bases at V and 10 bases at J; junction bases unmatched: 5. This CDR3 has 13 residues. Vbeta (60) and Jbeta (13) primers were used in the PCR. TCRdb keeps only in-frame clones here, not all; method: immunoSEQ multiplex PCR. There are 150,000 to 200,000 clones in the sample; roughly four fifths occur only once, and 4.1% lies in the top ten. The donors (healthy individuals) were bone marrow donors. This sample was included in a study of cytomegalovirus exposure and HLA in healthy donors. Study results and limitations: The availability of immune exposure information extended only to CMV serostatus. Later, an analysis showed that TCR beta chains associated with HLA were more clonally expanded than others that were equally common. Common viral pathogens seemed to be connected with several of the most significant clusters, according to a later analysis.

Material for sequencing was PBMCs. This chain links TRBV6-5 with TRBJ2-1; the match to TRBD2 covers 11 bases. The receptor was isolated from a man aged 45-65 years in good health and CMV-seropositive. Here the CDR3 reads CASRLAGGGEQFF. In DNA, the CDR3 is TGTGCCAGCAGGCTAGCGGGGGGCGGAGAGCAGTTCTTC.